This TCR beta chain was obtained from a study of regulatory T cells in long-lasting Graves disease (dated by TCRdb to about 2021). About the study as a whole: Persistent Graves' disease was defined as persistently positive TSH receptor autoantibodies together with antithyroid drug treatment for over 5 years. The study took place in China and was registered as a clinical trial. TCR sequencing covered some 13 persistent and some 20 newly diagnosed Graves' disease patients, about 35 samples in total. Persistent Graves' disease patients in the clinical cohort had taken antithyroid drugs for roughly 10 years on average. Peripheral blood TCR sequencing and RNA sequencing compared persistent Graves' disease patients with newly diagnosed Graves' disease patients.

Libraries were built with multiplex PCR. Sequencer: Illumina HiSeq 4000. iRepertoire HTBI primers and Arm-PCR amplification of CDR3 regions were used to construct TCR beta libraries. Before sequencing, the PCR products underwent gel purification. The paper's data handling went like this. Gene usage analysis of CDR3 amino acid clonotypes relied on the 55 to 80 TRBV and about 15 TRBJ segments identified across samples. Filtered high-quality paired reads were merged into contigs using COPE and FqMerger. Contigs were aligned with BLAST to IMGT TRBV, TRBD and TRBJ reference genes, and CDR3 was defined per IMGT. Any clonotype with a frequency above 0.1% was counted as a highly expanded clone. Shannon entropy was used to measure repertoire diversity, and the Gini coefficient was used to measure V-J evenness. Clonotypes shared by more than one individual were considered public. The raw public reads went through TCRdb reprocessing: fastp at Q25, MiXCR clone calling, in-frame beta chains kept. Here each entry gathers all rows of one CDR3 protein and keeps the most common genes and DNA. The V and J calls and clone size are TCRdb's, not the authors'. The sample table contains around 460,000 distinct CDR3 sequences; only one count was recorded for roughly 21% of them. The ten largest clones represent roughly 7.7% of the sample.

This sample's time point label indicates: persistent/refractory GD, antithyroid drugs over 5 years with positive TRAb. RNA was extracted from PBMCs in TRIzol for both TCR sequencing and RNA sequencing. The diagnosis of Graves' disease was made according to American Thyroid Association guidelines. Patients for the study were recruited at an endocrinology department in Xi'an, China. Each patient gave approximately 9 milliliters of peripheral blood, collected in an EDTA anticoagulant tube. Ficoll Paque Plus density gradient separation was used to isolate PBMCs, and no further T cell sorting was performed. RNA quality was checked with an Agilent 2100 Bioanalyzer and agarose gel, and concentration with a NanoDrop 2000. On the study overall, not on this receptor specifically: TRBV28, TRBJ1-2 and TRBJ2-5 were preferentially used in persistent disease, while TRBV20-1 and TRBJ2-1 were favored in newly diagnosed disease. Patients with persistent disease shared more public clonotypes (over 2,500) than newly diagnosed patients did (nearly 1,000). The authors noted that the small sample size was a limitation that may lower accuracy. Persistent Graves' disease patients showed lower TCR Shannon entropy and fewer highly expanded clones than newly diagnosed patients, suggesting clonal expansion. The study examined only peripheral blood because the primary lesion, thyroid tissue, could not be accessed. Sequencing and analysis were restricted to the TCR beta chain.

This clonotype was recorded at least ten times. Its antigen target is currently unknown. No base qualities exist here, and no much larger clone lies one base off it. CDR1 and CDR2 are read off the germline V gene as MDHEN and SYDVKM. V is clipped by 8 bases and J by 0 bases, and the sequence between their germline boundaries is 7 bases long. Its CDR3 holds 12 amino acids, cysteine through phenylalanine. The retained sequence is limited to the CDR3, 36 bases, with the frame set at the first base. The clonotype was recovered from a female donor with Graves disease. Source: peripheral blood mononuclear cells (PBMCs), taken when the disease was refractory, from a patient treated with antithyroid drugs. The receptor chain draws on TRBV28 and TRBJ2-5, with a tentative D gene TRBD1 over 6 matching bases. The CDR3 region has the sequence CASQGNQETQYF. The bases are TGTGCCAGCCAGGGGAACCAAGAGACCCAGTACTTC.